What follows describes a single T cell receptor (beta chain). Its antigen is currently unknown. The data stem from a study of Ad26.COV2.S vaccination and SARS-CoV-2 variants. Regarding the study as a whole: Across vaccine and placebo recipients, the breadth of non-spike TCRs was similar.

This CDR3 contains 15 residues. Sequencing was performed with immunoSEQ multiplex PCR; in TCRdb, only in-frame clones are kept and a portion is missing. Of about 350,000 clones detected, about 85% appear once; the ten largest clones hold about 3.3%. Treatment of the sample: roughly 20 received Ad26.COV2.S at low or high dose, single or two shots; 5 received placebo; per-sample allocation not given. Collection of samples fell on day 63 after the first vaccine or placebo injection. The sequence was obtained from a person aged 18-65 years who received the Ad26.COV2.S COVID-19 vaccine or a placebo. This material consisted of peripheral blood, taken in a trial of Ad26.COV2.S vaccine versus placebo. The chain uses TRBV21-1 and TRBJ2-7; the table names TRBD1, a call not compared with the DNA. TRBV21-1 is a pseudogene. The CDR3 is CASSGNTGGSYEQYF. CDR3 sequence (DNA): TGTGCCAGCAGCGGGAACACAGGGGGCAGCTACGAGCAGTACTTC.